The present T cell receptor beta chain was sequenced within a study of cytomegalovirus exposure and HLA in healthy donors. This CDR3 has 15 amino acids. Germline V lookup: CDR1 KGHSH, CDR2 LQKENI. V shed 1 base, J shed 4 bases, and the junction held 4 bases outside the gene matches. General observations from the study: Relative to equally common others, HLA-associated TCR beta chains showed greater clonal expansion in a later analysis. It was confirmed in vitro that a few of the CMV-associated chains were specific for CMV antigens. The authors enumerated over 150 TCR beta chains as linked to cytomegalovirus.

Primers included in the PCR were 60 Vbeta and 13 Jbeta primers. The protocol was immunoSEQ multiplex PCR, while the TCRdb copy is restricted to in-frame clones and leaves out a portion. The data contain about 95,000 clones, around 82% of them singletons. As for this clone: The antigen remains undetermined.

The V gene is TRBV18, the J gene TRBJ2-5; 9 bases line up with TRBD2. Sequencing was performed on PBMCs. This TCR came from a man younger than 45 in good health and CMV-seropositive. The CDR3 nucleotides are TGTGCCAGCTCACCACTAGCGGGAGTTGGAGAGACCCAGTACTTC. It is translated as CASSPLAGVGETQYF.